This T cell receptor (beta chain) was sequenced in a study of T cell responses to AZD1222 COVID-19 vaccine. This clone was detected once. The target antigen is unknown. V gave up 4 bases and J gave up 5 bases, with 15 bases separating them. CDR3 length: 14 amino acids. Germline V CDR1 and CDR2: LNHDA, SQIVND (reference sequence). Study-level points and caveats: Just six people given AZD1222 tested seropositive at baseline. In a largely white British group with more females than males, clonal diversity was possibly underestimated.

Some clones are missing from TCRdb's copy, which holds only in-frame ones; the method was immunoSEQ multiplex PCR. The sample lists 100,000 or so clones, roughly nine tenths occurring once. This TCR was recovered from an adult who received the AZD1222 COVID-19 vaccine. Sequencing used peripheral blood, obtained 28 days after the second AZD1222 dose. This chain uses TRBV19 with TRBJ2-7; D perhaps matches TRBD2 (5 bases). The CDR3 DNA follows: TGTGCCAGTAGTAGTCCGGGGAAAGGGAACGAGCAGTACTTC. This sequence encodes CASSSPGKGNEQYF.